This T cell receptor (beta chain) was found in a study of blood T cells in healthy people across ages. Germline loops: CDR1 LNHNV, CDR2 YYDKDF (reference sequence). The CDR3 is made up of 14 amino acids. V lost 5 bases to trimming and J lost 0 bases, with 11 bases between them. Combining a sample-barcoded 5' primer with a J-beta primer mix, a second PCR ran for roughly 7 to 12 cycles. TCRdb independently ran MiXCR on the 5' RACE reads; one entry per CDR3 protein. The sample records roughly 800,000 distinct CDR3 sequences, 53% being singletons. This clonotype appeared a few times. Source material: blood. The source of this sequence is a man older than 75 in good health. The chain joins TRBV15 to TRBJ2-7, with D perhaps TRBD1 or TRBD2 (5 bases each). The CDR3 region is CATSRGPNSYEQYF. In nucleotides, the CDR3 is TGTGCCACCAGCCGGGGACCCAACTCCTACGAGCAGTACTTC.